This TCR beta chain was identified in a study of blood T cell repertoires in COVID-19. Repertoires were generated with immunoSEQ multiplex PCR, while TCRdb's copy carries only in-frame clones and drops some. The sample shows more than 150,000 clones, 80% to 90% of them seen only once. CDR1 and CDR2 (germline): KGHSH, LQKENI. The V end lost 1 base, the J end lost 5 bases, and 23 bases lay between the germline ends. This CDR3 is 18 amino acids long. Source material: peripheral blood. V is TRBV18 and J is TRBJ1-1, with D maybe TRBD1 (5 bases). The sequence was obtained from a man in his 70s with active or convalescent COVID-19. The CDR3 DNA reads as TGTGCCAGCTCACCACTACTGGGTCAACCAGGGAGGGAGACTGAAGCTTTCTTT. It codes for CASSPLLGQPGRETEAFF.